This entry lists 5 T cell receptor beta chains sequenced from one sample in a study of blood T cell repertoires in COVID-19. Sequencing was performed with immunoSEQ multiplex PCR; in TCRdb, only in-frame clones are kept and a portion is missing. The repertoire holds 300,000 or so clones, with about 90% as singletons. Sequenced input: peripheral blood. Receptors originate from a woman aged 40 to 55 with acute or convalescent COVID-19.

The chain links TRBV18 to TRBJ2-5, with a tentative D call TRBD1 (6 bases). The germline V gene has CDR1 KGHSH and CDR2 LQKENI. Trimming removed 3 bases from V and 0 bases from J, with 8 bases in between. The CDR3 contains 14 residues. The CDR3, as DNA: TGTGCCAGCTCACCTACAGGGAACCAAGAGACCCAGTACTTC. Its protein is CASSPTGNQETQYF.

This sequence joins TRBV19 and TRBJ2-1; 9 positions agree with TRBD2. The junction had 6 bases not matched to a gene; V was cut back by 0 bases and J by 3 bases. CDR1 is LNHDA and CDR2 is SQIVND in the germline V gene (reference sequence). The CDR3 loop spans 17 amino acids. The CDR3 region is CASSIDRSSGDYNEQFF. CDR3 coding DNA: TGTGCCAGTAGTATAGATCGATCTAGCGGGGACTACAATGAGCAGTTCTTC.

V is TRBV28 and J is TRBJ1-2, with TRBD1 identical over 10 bases. CDR1 and CDR2 from the germline V gene are MDHEN and SYDVKM. The CDR3 extends over 16 amino acids. V lost 3 bases and J lost 5; bases outside the gene matches: 9. The CDR3 is CASSLDDRGRWYGYTF. CDR3 DNA: TGTGCCAGCAGTTTGGATGACAGGGGGCGTTGGTATGGCTACACCTTC.

J is TRBJ2-7 and V is TRBV6-2 or TRBV6-3; 8 bases line up with TRBD1. The CDR3 spans 15 residues. V shed 5 bases and J 4 bases; nucleotides not matched to a gene: 10. Germline CDR1 reads MNHEY; CDR2 reads SVGEGT. CDR3 nucleotide sequence: TGTGCCAGCAGTACCCCGCGACAGGGGTCTTACGAGCAGTACGTC. Translating gives CASSTPRQGSYEQYV.

Notes on this clone: Other DNA sequences in the sample encode the same CDR3. In DNA, the CDR3 is TGCAGCGTTGAGGGAGACTATGGCTACACCTTC. This encodes CSVEGDYGYTF. The chain recombines TRBV29-1 with TRBJ1-2; D call uncertain. The V end lost 3 bases, the J end lost 3 bases, and 5 bases lay between the germline ends. The CDR3 extends over 11 amino acids. Germline V lookup: CDR1 SQVTM, CDR2 ANQGSEA.